Presented here are 25 T cell receptor beta chains from one specimen sequenced in a study of breast tumors, draining lymph nodes, adjacent tissues. TCRdb recomputed calls from the multiplex PCR reads with MiXCR, one row per CDR3 protein. The profile shows under 45,000 distinct CDR3 sequences, 30% to 45% of them singletons. Source material: breast tumor tissue. The source of these receptors is a female donor with breast cancer. Some clones in this sample may be carry-over from other donors' samples.

The chain has TRBV30 and TRBJ2-2; D not certain. CDR1 and CDR2 (germline): GTSNPN, SVGIG (reference sequence). V gave up 3 bases and J gave up 8 bases, with 10 bases separating them. This CDR3 comprises 12 residues. This CDR3 is CAWRVQWGELFF. The CDR3 DNA sequence: TGTGCCTGGAGGGTACAGTGGGGGGAGCTGTTTTTT.

This clonotype was detected ten times or more. The rearrangement uses TRBV5-1 and TRBJ2-1; 8 nucleotides align to TRBD2. The CDR3 totals 12 residues. Germline V gene lookup returns CDR1 SGHRS and CDR2 YFSETQ. The DNA for the CDR3 is TGCTCTAGCGGGCGCTCCTACAATGAGCAGTTCTTC. Translation: CSSGRSYNEQFF.

The chain couples TRBV12-3 or TRBV12-4 to TRBJ2-4, with D maybe TRBD2 (5 bases). V gave up 5 bases and J gave up 0 bases, with 11 bases separating them. The CDR3 totals 15 residues. CDR3 region: CASSPTGLAKNIQYF. In nucleotides, the CDR3 is TGTGCCAGCAGTCCAACCGGACTAGCCAAAAACATTCAGTACTTC.

Relative to its sample, this clonotype is medium-sized. The chain links TRBV29-1 to TRBJ2-7; D is possibly TRBD1 (5 bases). The CDR3 is 14 amino acids. Germline-derived CDR1 and CDR2 are SQVTM and ANQGSEA. Trimming took 3 bases from V and 2 from J, leaving 14 bases between them. CDR3: CSVDATVSAYEQYF. The CDR3 region has the DNA TGCAGCGTTGACGCGACAGTCTCTGCCTACGAGCAGTACTTC.

This sequence joins TRBV15 and TRBJ2-2; D possibly corresponds to TRBD1 (5 bases). V lost 1 base, J lost 0 bases, and 6 bases lay in between. The CDR3 contains 15 residues. Germline values: CDR1 LNHNV, CDR2 YYDKDF (reference sequence). DNA for the CDR3: TGTGCCACCAGCAGAGGACAGACGAACACCGGGGAGCTGTTTTTT. Amino acid sequence: CATSRGQTNTGELFF.

This clonotype was detected ten times or more. The rearrangement joins TRBV14 to TRBJ1-3; no firm D call. Between the trimmed V and J ends, which lost 2 bases and 3 bases, there was a span of 11 bases. Germline values: CDR1 SGHDN, CDR2 FVKESK. The CDR3 has 15 residues. Here the CDR3 reads CASSQLTSFGNTIYF. The CDR3 bases are TGTGCCAGCAGCCAACTGACGAGTTTTGGAAACACCATATATTTT.

Here the CDR3 reads CASSLGLTGVDEQFF. The CDR3 nucleotides are TGTGCCAGCAGCTTGGGACTAACGGGAGTTGATGAGCAGTTCTTC. This chain joins TRBV5-4 and TRBJ2-1; tentative D call: TRBD2 (6 bases). The germline V gene has CDR1 SGHNT and CDR2 YYREEE (reference sequence). This CDR3 is built from 15 residues. Trimming cost V 0 bases and J 8 bases, with 15 bases left between them.

This clonotype was counted many times. This chain uses TRBV19 with TRBJ2-1; the D is unclear. CDR3 length: 13 residues. V lost 6 bases to trimming and J lost 7 bases, with 13 bases between them. CDR1 is LNHDA and CDR2 is SQIVND in the germline V gene (reference sequence). This CDR3 is CASSEVQLNEQFF. The CDR3 DNA follows: TGTGCCAGTAGCGAGGTACAGCTGAATGAGCAGTTCTTC.

This clonotype was seen just once. This rearrangement joins TRBV6-2 or TRBV6-3 to TRBJ1-5; tentatively, D is TRBD1 (5 bases). This CDR3 is built from 14 residues. Germline loops: CDR1 MNHEY, CDR2 SVGEGT. The V end was cut by 2 bases, the J end by 0 bases, with 5 bases between. The DNA of the CDR3 is TGTGCCAGCAGTTACAGGGGTAGCAATCAGCCCCAGCATTTT. This encodes CASSYRGSNQPQHF.

This clonotype was found many times. This chain uses TRBV20-1 with TRBJ2-7; D not certain. V was trimmed by 6 bases and J by 3 bases, leaving 18 bases between them. Germline lookup yields CDR1 DFQATT and CDR2 SNEGSKA (reference sequence). This CDR3 has 14 amino acids. For the CDR3, the DNA is TGCAGTGCCCTCGCCGGCTCGCAGATCTACGAGCAGTACTTC. It translates to CSALAGSQIYEQYF.

The chain recombines TRBV20-1 with TRBJ1-6; perhaps TRBD1 as D (5 bases). V was pared by 1 base and J by 0 bases, with 13 bases between. The germline V gene has CDR1 DFQATT and CDR2 SNEGSKA (reference sequence). This CDR3 has 17 amino acids. The CDR3 DNA follows: TGCAGTGCTAGAGCCGTCGACAGAAACTCCTATAATTCACCCCTCCACTTT. As protein: CSARAVDRNSYNSPLHF.

This sequence joins TRBV24-1 and TRBJ2-3; 13 bases align to TRBD2. The CDR3 has 19 residues. V lost 2 bases and J lost 1; bases outside the gene matches: 8. Germline V lookup: CDR1 KGHDR, CDR2 SFDVKD. DNA for the CDR3: TGTGCCACCAGTGATTCAGGACTAGCGGGAGCCTACGGCACAGATACGCAGTATTTT. It translates to CATSDSGLAGAYGTDTQYF.

This clonotype was seen only a few times. The gene calls are TRBV28 and TRBJ2-3, with D possibly TRBD2 on 6 matching bases. V was clipped by 3 bases and J by 0 bases, with 10 bases between them. Looked up from germline, CDR1 is MDHEN and CDR2 is SYDVKM. The length of the CDR3 is 15 residues. This chain's CDR3 is CASSFGLASTDTQYF. The CDR3 DNA follows: TGTGCCAGCAGTTTTGGGCTAGCGAGCACAGATACGCAGTATTTT.

The sample holds many counts of this clonotype. The chain links TRBV25-1 to TRBJ2-3; the D gene is possibly TRBD2 (6 bases). This CDR3 is 17 amino acids long. V was clipped by 3 bases and J by 1 base, with 17 bases between them. Germline V lookup: CDR1 MGHDK, CDR2 SYGVNS. CDR3 coding DNA: TGTGCCAGCAGTGATACTAGACGGGAGATGGGCACAGATACGCAGTATTTT. It specifies CASSDTRREMGTDTQYF.

V is TRBV6-5 and J is TRBJ2-7, with 9 bases fitting TRBD1. The CDR3 has 14 amino acids. J was trimmed by 3 bases and V by 7 bases; bases with no gene match: 7. Germline V CDR1 and CDR2: MNHEY, SVGAGI. The CDR3 loop is CASIPGQGVYEQYF. The DNA of the CDR3 is TGTGCCAGCATCCCGGGACAGGGTGTCTACGAGCAGTACTTC.

This clonotype appeared many times. The chain uses TRBV7-9 and TRBJ2-3; D call uncertain. The V gene's germline CDR1 is SEHNR and CDR2 FQNEAQ (reference sequence). Trimming took off 5 bases at V and 3 bases at J, with 15 bases between the two ends. The CDR3 contains 15 residues. The CDR3 region has the DNA TGTGCCAGCAGCCCACAGAAAAGCCTGACAGATACGCAGTATTTT. Translation: CASSPQKSLTDTQYF.

The rearrangement joins TRBV10-3 to TRBJ2-3, with D possibly TRBD1 on 6 matching bases. Germline loops: CDR1 ENHRY, CDR2 SYGVKD. Trimming left V 4 bases short and J 0 bases short, with 14 bases between. The CDR3 sequence is 16 residues long. The CDR3 bases are TGTGCCATCAGTGCCCAACAGGGATCTAGCACAGATACGCAGTATTTT. It specifies CAISAQQGSSTDTQYF.

This clonotype was seen ten or more times. One junction end does not reproduce the germline sequence, and a read error may be involved. The V and J genes are TRBV10-3 and TRBJ2-6; the match to TRBD2 covers 7 bases. CDR3 length equals 16 residues. Per germline, CDR1 ENHRY and CDR2 SYGVKD. DNA for the CDR3: TGTGCCATCAGTCAGTCGGGGGGTGGTGGGGCCAACGTCCTGACTTTC. This translates into CAISQSGGGGANVLTF.

A note on this clonotype: This may be a read error: a much more frequent sequence differs by one nucleotide. The rearrangement uses TRBV7-9 and TRBJ2-1; 7 positions match TRBD1. The germline CDR1 and CDR2 sequences are SEHNR and FQNEAQ (reference sequence). The CDR3 covers 15 residues. CDR3 DNA: TGTGCCAGCAGCTTCTCCGGTGGGACAGCTTCCTTCCTAACCTTC. It yields the protein CASSFSGGTASFLTF.

The V call is TRBV5-1, the J call TRBJ2-5; tentative D call: TRBD1 (6 bases). Between the trimmed V and J ends, which lost 0 bases and 1 base, there was a span of 13 bases. The CDR3 contains 16 residues. In germline, CDR1 is SGHRS, CDR2 YFSETQ. CDR3 in DNA: TGCGCCAGCAGCTTGGAAACAGGGAGCTCCCAAGAGACCCAGTACTTC. This sequence encodes CASSLETGSSQETQYF.

This clonotype is medium-sized within its sample. J is TRBJ2-7 and V is TRBV2; the D gene is possibly TRBD1 (6 bases). There are 12 residues in the CDR3. Germline-derived CDR1 and CDR2 are SNHLY and FYNNEI. Trimming pared 6 bases from V and 7 bases from J, leaving 13 bases between. The CDR3 coding sequence is TGTGCCAGCAGGACAGGAGCTAGAGAGCAGTACTTC. This encodes CASRTGAREQYF.

The chain combines TRBV4-3 with TRBJ2-3; D is unclear. Germline-derived CDR1 and CDR2 are LGHNA and YSLEER. This CDR3 contains 14 residues. Trimming left V 0 bases short and J 4 bases short, with 8 bases between. The CDR3 region is CASSQEVVPDTQYF. CDR3 sequence (DNA): TGCGCCAGCAGCCAAGAGGTAGTCCCAGATACGCAGTATTTT.

This chain connects TRBV7-2 to TRBJ2-7; D is uncertain. The CDR3 extends over 15 amino acids. Germline CDR1 is SGHTA and CDR2 is FQGNSA. Trimming shortened V by 7 bases and J by 0 bases, and 16 bases separated the two germline ends. This chain's CDR3 is CASNVRAGTSYEQYF. The CDR3 bases are TGTGCCAGCAACGTTAGGGCCGGAACCTCCTACGAGCAGTACTTC.

This clonotype was detected a few times. This chain joins TRBV7-9 and TRBJ2-5, with 7 bases aligning to TRBD1. This CDR3 region has 14 residues. Trimming removed 2 bases from V and 1 base from J; junction bases left unmatched: 1. Germline assignment: CDR1 SEHNR and CDR2 FQNEAQ (reference sequence). The CDR3: CASSLYRGQETQYF. The CDR3 DNA reads TGTGCCAGCAGCTTATACAGGGGCCAAGAGACCCAGTACTTC. Drawing the rest from reference TRBV7-9 and TRBJ2-5, the complete variable domain is DTGVSQNPRHKITKRGQNVTFRCDPISEHNRLYWYRQTLGQGPEFLTYFQNEAQLEKSRLLSDRFSAERPKGSFSTLEIQRTEQGDSAMYLCASSLYRGQETQYFGPGTRLLVL.

Sample share makes this clonotype medium-sized. The genes are TRBV19 and TRBJ2-7, with 10 bases matching TRBD1. CDR3 length equals 16 residues. CDR1 and CDR2 from the germline V gene are LNHDA and SQIVND (reference sequence). V shed 1 base and J 2 bases; nucleotides not matched to a gene: 5. The CDR3 region has the DNA TGTGCCAGTAGTATAGGTACCGGGACAGGGGCCTACGAGCAGTACTTC. Translation: CASSIGTGTGAYEQYF.